This is a list of T cell receptor beta chains from one sample in a study of control samples from healthy donors and cancer patients. Method: immunoSEQ multiplex PCR; TCRdb's copy keeps in-frame clones and lacks some. The listing records approximately 190,000 clones. Sequencing was done on a sample of blood. These receptors were taken from a woman younger than 45 in good health. Both conserved end residues are part of each CDR3. D genes are given only for firm matches.

d_call	j_call	v_call	cdr3_nt	cdr3_aa
-	TRBJ2-5	TRBV6-6	TGTGCCAGCAGTTACGGGTGGGAGACCCAGTACTTC	CASSYGWETQYF
TRBD1	TRBJ1-4	TRBV5-1	TGCGCCAGCAGCATCCGGGGACAGGGAGGCGAGAAACTGTTTTTT	CASSIRGQGGEKLFF
-	TRBJ2-3	TRBV10-3	TGTGCCATCTCCGATACTTTCACAGATACGCAGTATTTT	CAISDTFTDTQYF
TRBD2	TRBJ2-2	TRBV9	TGTGCCAGCAGCGTAGGTCTTAGCGGGGGTCTTAAGAACACCGGGGAGCTGTTTTTT	CASSVGLSGGLKNTGELFF
-	TRBJ2-1	TRBV27	TGTGCCAGCAGCCCCGCTAGAGTCAGGGAGCAGTTCTTC	CASSPARVREQFF
-	TRBJ1-4	TRBV18	TGTGCCAGCTCAAGCCGGGACCTTGCAACTAATGAAAAACTGTTTTTT	CASSSRDLATNEKLFF
-	TRBJ1-2	TRBV21-1	TGTGCCAGCAGCAATGAGGCTTCTAACTATGGCTACACCTTC	CASSNEASNYGYTF
-	TRBJ1-1	TRBV5-4	TGTGCCAGCAGAGGGACCAGCAATGCTTTCTTT	CASRGTSNAFF
TRBD1	TRBJ1-1	TRBV18	TGTGCCAGCTCACCAGACAGGGTGATGAACACTGAAGCTTTCTTT	CASSPDRVMNTEAFF
TRBD1	TRBJ1-2	TRBV3-1/TRBV3-2	TGTGCCAGCAGCCAGGGGACAGGGGTCTATGGCTACACCTTC	CASSQGTGVYGYTF
TRBD1	TRBJ1-2	TRBV7-2	TGTGCCAGCAGCACGGGCGGCGGGACAGGGGGAGGGGGCAGGTATGGCTACACCTTC	CASSTGGGTGGGGRYGYTF
-	TRBJ1-1	TRBV5-5	TGTGCCAGCAGCTTTAAAAATCATGTACGCAGGGCGGGCACTGAAGCTTTCTTT	CASSFKNHVRRAGTEAFF
-	TRBJ2-7	TRBV18	TGTGCCAGCTCCAGGCCTGGGACTCTCGAGCAGTACTTC	CASSRPGTLEQYF